The 17 T cell receptor beta chains given below trace back to one sample, sequenced in a study of cytomegalovirus exposure and HLA in healthy donors. PCR involved 60 Vbeta and 13 Jbeta primers. Produced via immunoSEQ multiplex PCR; TCRdb's table is partial and in-frame only. The sample shows approximately 150,000 clones, 75% to 80% of them seen only once. Sequenced input: PBMCs. The receptors were sampled from a male donor in good health and CMV-seronegative.

The chain recombines TRBV6-4 with TRBJ2-1; 13 bases align to TRBD2. Germline V gene lookup returns CDR1 MRHNA and CDR2 SNTAGT. V shed 0 bases, J shed 8 bases, and the junction held 10 bases outside the gene matches. The CDR3 totals 18 residues. CDR3 in amino acids: CASSDSTVTSGGADEQFF. CDR3 nucleotides: TGTGCCAGCAGTGACTCGACGGTAACTAGCGGGGGGGCCGATGAGCAGTTCTTC.

This sequence joins TRBV29-1 and TRBJ2-2, with D perhaps TRBD1 (5 bases). This CDR3 spans 14 amino acids. V was cut by 1 base and J by 4 bases, with 10 bases left in between. From germline, CDR1 is SQVTM and CDR2 ANQGSEA. CDR3 amino acids: CSVEVGLPTGELFF. CDR3 nucleotides: TGCAGCGTTGAAGTGGGGCTGCCCACCGGGGAGCTGTTTTTT.

CDR3 DNA sequence: TGTGCCAGCAGCTTCCTACTGAACACTGAAGCTTTCTTT. Its translation: CASSFLLNTEAFF. The chain uses TRBV11-3 and TRBJ1-1; no reliable D call. The CDR3 spans 13 residues. Germline V gene data show CDR1 as SGHNT and CDR2 as YENEEA. V lost 3 bases and J lost 0, with 5 bases in between.

The chain couples TRBV5-1 to TRBJ2-5, with TRBD2 matching over 14 bases. The length of the CDR3 is 16 residues. The V gene's germline CDR1 is SGHRS and CDR2 YFSETQ. Trimming took 4 bases from V and 9 from J; bases not matched to a gene: 11. The CDR3 DNA reads as TGCGCCAGCAGCCGTTTTGGACTAGCGGGGGGTACGGCCCAGTACTTC. Its translation is CASSRFGLAGGTAQYF.

The chain joins TRBV5-6 to TRBJ2-7; 7 nucleotides line up with TRBD1. Germline-derived CDR1 and CDR2 are SGHDT and YYEEEE. The CDR3 is 15 amino acids. Losses at the gene ends were 0 bases for V and 1 base for J; bases not matched to a gene: 4. The CDR3 bases are TGTGCCAGCAGCTTGGGACAGGGCCTTTCCTACGAGCAGTACTTC. It translates to CASSLGQGLSYEQYF.

The J gene is TRBJ2-1, the V gene TRBV7-6; the D gene is possibly TRBD2 (6 bases). Trimming took 4 bases from V and 11 from J, leaving 21 bases between them. The CDR3 length is 15 residues. The germline V gene has CDR1 SGHVS and CDR2 FNYEAQ. CDR3 region: CASSSGTGDLFKQFF. CDR3 nucleotide sequence: TGTGCCAGCAGCTCCGGGACTGGGGATCTTTTTAAGCAGTTCTTC.

The chain combines TRBV6-5 with TRBJ1-6; 9 bases map to TRBD1. V dropped 4 bases and J dropped 9; count of bases not matched to a gene: 7. The CDR3 extends over 15 amino acids. Germline loops: CDR1 MNHEY, CDR2 SVGAGI. The CDR3 nucleotides read TGTGCCAGCAGTTCTGGGACAGGGTCGAGTTCACCCCTCCACTTT. This gives the protein CASSSGTGSSSPLHF.

V gene TRBV4-1 combines with J gene TRBJ2-7; 11 bases agree with TRBD2. J lost 2 bases, V lost 4 bases, and 4 bases had no gene match. The CDR3 covers 15 residues. Germline CDR1 reads MGHRA; CDR2 reads YSYEKL. CDR3 in amino acids: CASSPSGGSPYEQYF. The CDR3 coding sequence is TGCGCCAGCAGCCCTAGCGGGGGGAGCCCCTACGAGCAGTACTTC.

The V gene is TRBV6-6, the J gene TRBJ1-2; D possibly corresponds to TRBD1 (5 bases). CDR3 length equals 12 residues. Germline V gene lookup returns CDR1 MNHNY and CDR2 SVGAGI (reference sequence). The germline V and J ends were trimmed by 7 bases and 5 bases, with 11 bases remaining between them. The CDR3 DNA is TGTGCCAGCACCAATGGGGGGTATGGCTACACCTTC. Translating gives CASTNGGYGYTF.

In its sample, this clone was seen once. The chain has TRBV14 and TRBJ2-3; D remains ambiguous. The V end lost 4 bases, the J end lost 1 base, and 9 bases lay between the germline ends. CDR1 and CDR2 from the germline V gene are SGHDN and FVKESK. This CDR3 region has 14 residues. The CDR3 nucleotides are TGTGCCAGCAGCCTCCGACAAGGCACAGATACGCAGTATTTT. Amino acid sequence: CASSLRQGTDTQYF.

This clone was seen just once. The gene calls are TRBV7-9 and TRBJ1-1, with D possibly TRBD1 on 5 matching bases. Trimming stripped 0 bases from V and 6 bases from J, with 11 bases between. CDR1 is SEHNR, CDR2 FQNEAQ, per germline (reference sequence). CDR3 length: 14 amino acids. CDR3 residues: CASSLAEGRPEAFF. In DNA form, the CDR3 reads TGTGCCAGCAGCTTAGCGGAGGGGCGGCCTGAAGCTTTCTTT.

This chain links TRBV5-1 with TRBJ2-7; a possible D gene is TRBD1 (6 bases). Germline-derived CDR1 and CDR2 are SGHRS and YFSETQ. The CDR3 is 13 amino acids. V was pared by 3 bases and J by 12 bases, with 19 bases between. CDR3 in DNA: TGCGCCAGCAGCTATGATGGACAGCCGAGGCTGTACTTC. Its translation: CASSYDGQPRLYF. Variable domain in full (rest from reference TRBV5-1 and TRBJ2-7): KAGVTQTPRYLIKTRGQQVTLSCSPISGHRSVSWYQQTPGQGLQFLFEYFSETQRNKGNFPGRFSGRQFSNSRSEMNVSTLELGDSALYLCASSYDGQPRLYFGPGTRLTVT.

This sequence joins TRBV4-1 and TRBJ2-1; TRBD2 matches at 7 bases. The ends lost 4 bases at V and 2 bases at J; junction bases unmatched: 5. The CDR3 consists of 15 residues. Germline loops: CDR1 MGHRA, CDR2 YSYEKL. This CDR3 is CASSPGGSAYNEQFF. For the CDR3, the DNA is TGCGCCAGCAGCCCAGGCGGGAGCGCCTACAATGAGCAGTTCTTC.

The chain couples TRBV30 to TRBJ1-5; unclear D gene. The germline CDR1 and CDR2 sequences are GTSNPN and SVGIG (reference sequence). The CDR3 is made up of 17 amino acids. V was trimmed by 0 bases and J by 0 bases, leaving 15 bases between them. In DNA, the CDR3 is TGTGCCTGGAGTGTAGGCAGAGGGAAGTATAGCAATCAGCCCCAGCATTTT. As protein: CAWSVGRGKYSNQPQHF.

Regarding this clone: Other DNA sequences from this sample encode an identical CDR3 as well. The chain recombines TRBV7-9 with TRBJ1-2; D is unresolved. Germline V CDR1 and CDR2: SEHNR, FQNEAQ (reference sequence). The V end lost 0 bases, the J end lost 4 bases, and 6 bases lay between the germline ends. The CDR3 is 13 residues long. The CDR3 DNA sequence: TGTGCCAGCAGCTTAGCGGGAGGCTATGGCTACACCTTC. Its protein product is CASSLAGGYGYTF.

The chain combines TRBV19 with TRBJ1-2, with a tentative D call TRBD1 (6 bases). The germline V gene has CDR1 LNHDA and CDR2 SQIVND (reference sequence). Between the trimmed V and J ends, which lost 6 bases and 4 bases, there was a span of 15 bases. This CDR3 spans 14 amino acids. CDR3 loop: CASSRSTGAYGYTF. The CDR3 bases are TGTGCCAGTAGCCGATCGACAGGAGCCTATGGCTACACCTTC.

Only a few counts were recorded for this clone. V is TRBV2 and J is TRBJ1-1, with 10 bases lining up with TRBD1. The junction had 8 bases not matched to a gene; V was cut back by 6 bases and J by 1 base. Germline CDR1 SNHLY, CDR2 FYNNEI. CDR3 length: 16 residues. CDR3 sequence reads: CASSRDRGKGNTEAFF. CDR3 in DNA: TGTGCCAGCAGCCGGGACAGGGGCAAAGGGAACACTGAAGCTTTCTTT.